This is a list of T cell receptor beta chains from one sample in a study of monozygotic twins with inflammatory bowel disease. TCRdb reanalyzed the 5' RACE reads and collapses them to one entry per CDR3 protein, without DNA. The specimen's table records 300,000 to 400,000 distinct CDR3 sequences. Sequenced input: blood. The source is a human donor with ulcerative colitis or Crohn's disease, or a healthy co-twin of an affected twin (not recorded which). Each CDR3 is given with its conserved first and last residue. The order of the fields is V gene, J gene, CDR3 protein.

v_call: TRBV28
j_call: TRBJ1-2
cdr3_aa: CASSLKRRNYGYTF

v_call: TRBV6-2/TRBV6-3
j_call: TRBJ2-7
cdr3_aa: CASSTGDSFYEQYF

v_call: TRBV3-1
j_call: TRBJ1-1
cdr3_aa: CASKDQSNTEAFF

v_call: TRBV15
j_call: TRBJ2-2
cdr3_aa: CATSRDRGPRVTGELFF

v_call: TRBV20-1
j_call: TRBJ1-1
cdr3_aa: CSAREGGKYVTEAFF

v_call: TRBV10-3
j_call: TRBJ1-2
cdr3_aa: CAISESEGLGRDYTF

v_call: TRBV7-9
j_call: TRBJ2-5
cdr3_aa: CASSLTWGQETQYF

v_call: TRBV20-1
j_call: TRBJ2-7
cdr3_aa: CSARKSRASGIYEQYF

v_call: TRBV13
j_call: TRBJ1-1
cdr3_aa: CASSLKDSAEAFF

v_call: TRBV15
j_call: TRBJ2-1
cdr3_aa: CATSRDGGLSNEQFF

v_call: TRBV5-1
j_call: TRBJ2-1
cdr3_aa: CASSLAGLAGGDSYNEQFF

v_call: TRBV27
j_call: TRBJ2-1
cdr3_aa: CASKRQALYNEQFF

v_call: TRBV20-1
j_call: TRBJ2-5
cdr3_aa: CSASTYNQETQYF

v_call: TRBV11-2
j_call: TRBJ2-7
cdr3_aa: CASSSEERHEQYF

v_call: TRBV9
j_call: TRBJ2-2
cdr3_aa: CASSVLANTGELFF

v_call: TRBV4-1
j_call: TRBJ2-1
cdr3_aa: CASSQDRQWNNEQFF

v_call: TRBV3-1
j_call: TRBJ2-7
cdr3_aa: CASSLRQDEQYF

v_call: TRBV7-2
j_call: TRBJ1-2
cdr3_aa: CASSLAGGSGYTF

v_call: TRBV5-6
j_call: TRBJ2-3
cdr3_aa: CASSLFADSSTDTQYF

v_call: TRBV27
j_call: TRBJ1-2
cdr3_aa: CASSPDYDRGFGGYTF

v_call: TRBV20-1
j_call: TRBJ2-5
cdr3_aa: CSARGPGSGETQYF

v_call: TRBV7-3
j_call: TRBJ2-2
cdr3_aa: CASSPIANRVAGGELFF

v_call: TRBV4-1
j_call: TRBJ1-1
cdr3_aa: CASSSHPRENTEAFF

v_call: TRBV5-5
j_call: TRBJ1-4
cdr3_aa: CASSLETGRGTNEKLFF

v_call: TRBV29-1
j_call: TRBJ1-4
cdr3_aa: CSVDLRDRGEKLFF

v_call: TRBV2
j_call: TRBJ2-1
cdr3_aa: CASSFRAGGNNEQFF

v_call: TRBV28
j_call: TRBJ1-3
cdr3_aa: CASSSPGGSSGNTIYF

v_call: TRBV20-1
j_call: TRBJ2-7
cdr3_aa: CSALPYSDSYEQYF

v_call: TRBV7-9
j_call: TRBJ1-4
cdr3_aa: CASSLSLNEKLFF

v_call: TRBV30
j_call: TRBJ1-3
cdr3_aa: CAWAKDRTNSGNTIYF

v_call: TRBV12-3/TRBV12-4
j_call: TRBJ1-2
cdr3_aa: CASSIQGRYGYTF

v_call: TRBV4-3
j_call: TRBJ1-1
cdr3_aa: CASSQSRVLGTEAFF

v_call: TRBV11-2
j_call: TRBJ2-3
cdr3_aa: CASSPLGWREGASTDTQYF

v_call: TRBV11-2
j_call: TRBJ2-2
cdr3_aa: CASSLARDRVFTGELFF

v_call: TRBV18
j_call: TRBJ2-7
cdr3_aa: CASSPPSGSWGEQYF

v_call: TRBV4-3
j_call: TRBJ1-4
cdr3_aa: CASSQGPGQAAIGEKLFF

v_call: TRBV20-1
j_call: TRBJ2-7
cdr3_aa: CSARDISYEQYF

v_call: TRBV7-8
j_call: TRBJ2-1
cdr3_aa: CASSLKLAHEQFF

v_call: TRBV10-1
j_call: TRBJ2-3
cdr3_aa: CASSESKVLRDTQYF

v_call: TRBV10-2
j_call: TRBJ1-1
cdr3_aa: CASSFGNEAFF

v_call: TRBV29-1
j_call: TRBJ2-1
cdr3_aa: CSVDISGGGFNEQFF

v_call: TRBV12-3/TRBV12-4
j_call: TRBJ2-2
cdr3_aa: CASSFTWGPTGELFF

v_call: TRBV24-1
j_call: TRBJ2-1
cdr3_aa: CATSGPWTHRDSEQFF

v_call: TRBV12-3/TRBV12-4
j_call: TRBJ2-7
cdr3_aa: CASGPDHSYEQYF